This TCR beta chain was recovered during a study of regulatory T cells in long-lasting Graves disease. As for time point: persistent/refractory GD, antithyroid drugs over 5 years with positive TRAb. Preparation of the TCR library used RNA extracted from PBMCs. With iRepertoire HTBI primers and Arm-PCR of CDR3 regions, TCR beta libraries were built. TCRdb analysed the multiplex PCR reads with MiXCR anew, one entry per CDR3 protein. Among about half a million distinct CDR3 sequences listed, around a fifth were seen once. The source of this sequence is a female donor with Graves disease. The sample was peripheral blood mononuclear cells (PBMCs), taken when the disease was refractory, from a patient treated with antithyroid drugs.

The CDR3 region is CASGLAQGTGNTIYF. In DNA, the CDR3 is TGTGCTAGTGGTTTGGCACAGGGGACTGGAAACACCATATATTTT. This chain connects TRBV12-5 to TRBJ1-3, with 7 bases lining up with TRBD1. Unmatched junction bases numbered 2, after V lost 1 base and J lost 2 bases. The V gene's germline CDR1 is LGHNT and CDR2 FRNRAP. The CDR3 loop spans 15 amino acids.